This T cell receptor beta chain was identified in a study of blood T cell repertoires in COVID-19. Study summary: Researchers got acute and convalescent COVID-19 samples from the United States, Italy and Spain. In each case, the material was cDNA or gDNA derived from T cells, B-cell-depleted T cells, or PBMCs.

How the authors handled the data: By means of reference gene primer amplification, nucleated cell counts were estimated. Assay used: immunoSEQ multiplex PCR; TCRdb lists only in-frame clones, some missing. Clone size and the V and J calls come from that table; the DNA yielded D and trimming. The table includes some 370,000 clones, around 87% detected once. Germline CDR1 is SGHTA and CDR2 is FQGTGA. Unmatched junction bases numbered 3, after V lost 2 bases and J lost 3 bases. This CDR3 has 15 residues. Sequencing was performed on peripheral blood. This sequence originates from a man aged 18 to 30 with active or convalescent COVID-19. The chain employs TRBV7-3 and TRBJ2-1, with TRBD2 matching 8 bases. The CDR3 DNA sequence: TGTGCCAGCAGCTTACTAGCGGGTGTCTACAATGAGCAGTTCTTC. It specifies CASSLLAGVYNEQFF. The whole variable domain, remainder taken from reference TRBV7-3 and TRBJ2-1, is GAGVSQTPSNKVTEKGKYVELRCDPISGHTALYWYRQSLGQGPEFLIYFQGTGAADDSGLPNDRFFAVRPEGSVSTLKIQRTERGDSAVYLCASSLLAGVYNEQFFGPGTRLTVL.